A selection of T cell receptor beta chains follows, all from one sample in a study of cytomegalovirus exposure and HLA in healthy donors. Profiling relied on immunoSEQ multiplex PCR, and the TCRdb table lists in-frame clones only, not all of them. Of under 95,000 clones in the sample, 6.5% to 8% are singletons; the top ten hold over 2%. Sample: PBMCs. These receptors were obtained from a man aged 45-60 years in good health and CMV-seronegative. CDR3s include the opening cysteine and the closing phenylalanine or tryptophan. Each record gives: D gene, J gene, V gene, clone size, CDR3 protein, CDR3 DNA. A D gene is named only where the DNA matches it firmly. The listing skips clone size in some rows; elsewhere it reads once, few, many or a size class.

.,TRBJ1-4,TRBV2,few,CASSLQGSEKLFF,TGTGCCAGCAGTCTCCAGGGATCTGAAAAACTGTTTTTT
TRBD1,TRBJ1-2,TRBV4-2,few,CASTGGWGAPAKGYTF,TGTGCCAGCACAGGGGGATGGGGGGCCCCGGCTAAAGGCTACACCTTC
TRBD2,TRBJ2-5,TRBV30,.,CAWSSGSGTSGQETQYF,TGTGCCTGGAGCTCCGGGTCCGGGACTAGCGGACAAGAGACCCAGTACTTC
TRBD2,TRBJ2-4,TRBV4-1,few,CASSQDATGGDIQYF,TGCGCCAGCAGCCAAGATGCCACGGGAGGAGACATTCAGTACTTC
TRBD1,TRBJ2-7,TRBV18,.,CASSLVRTGGHEQYF,TGTGCCAGCTCACTCGTTAGGACAGGGGGCCACGAGCAGTACTTC
.,TRBJ2-3,TRBV30,.,CAWSLSDTQYF,TGTGCCTGGAGCTTATCAGATACGCAGTATTTT
.,TRBJ1-2,TRBV7-2,few,CASSLAGQNYGYTF,TGTGCCAGCAGCCTCGCCGGACAGAACTATGGCTACACCTTC
TRBD1,TRBJ1-5,TRBV15,few,CATSRFKPGQAEDQPQHF,TGTGCCACCAGCAGATTTAAACCGGGACAGGCAGAGGATCAGCCCCAGCATTTT
.,TRBJ2-5,TRBV18,few,CASSVAGWETQYF,TGTGCCAGCTCCGTCGCAGGGTGGGAGACCCAGTACTTC
.,TRBJ2-5,TRBV7-9,.,CASIVEETQYF,TGTGCCAGCATCGTAGAAGAGACCCAGTACTTC
.,TRBJ2-4,TRBV6-5,.,CACQGGQTQYF,TGTGCCTGCCAAGGAGGACAGACGCAGTACTTC
.,TRBJ2-5,TRBV6-1,few,CASSEGVAARQETQYF,TGTGCCAGCAGTGAAGGGGTAGCGGCCCGACAAGAGACCCAGTACTTC
.,TRBJ1-2,TRBV5-1,.,CASSLAGRGNSGYTF,TGCGCCAGCAGCTTGGCAGGACGGGGTAACTCGGGCTACACCTTC
.,TRBJ1-5,TRBV7-2,.,CASSLPSAGEPQHF,TGTGCCAGCAGCTTACCCTCCGCGGGGGAGCCCCAGCATTTT
.,TRBJ1-3,TRBV6-6,.,CASSYSTGGSSNTIYF,TGTGCCAGCAGTTACTCGACGGGGGGGTCTTCAAACACCATATATTTT
.,TRBJ1-2,TRBV10-3,few,CAVSESERRGSYGYTF,TGTGCCGTCAGTGAGTCCGAGCGCAGGGGATCCTATGGCTACACCTTC
.,TRBJ1-5,TRBV19,.,CASSIPGGFQPQHF,TGTGCCAGTAGTATCCCTGGAGGGTTCCAGCCCCAGCATTTT
.,TRBJ1-5,TRBV10-3,many,CAISDQENQPQHF,TGTGCCATCAGTGATCAGGAAAATCAGCCCCAGCATTTT
.,TRBJ2-5,TRBV27,.,CASRRTDGVTQYF,TGTGCCAGCCGGCGGACAGACGGCGTGACCCAGTACTTC
TRBD1,TRBJ1-1,TRBV29-1,few,CSIGTGAPGGLAFF,TGCAGTATAGGGACAGGGGCCCCAGGTGGCTTGGCTTTCTTT
.,TRBJ2-3,TRBV5-6,few,CASSLGPPRGDTQYF,TGTGCCAGCAGCTTGGGACCTCCGAGAGGAGATACGCAGTATTTT